A selection of T cell receptor beta chains follows, all from one sample in a study of T-cell memory formation after mild COVID-19. TCRdb used MiXCR to reprocess the 5' RACE reads, holding one entry per CDR3 protein. The sample has fewer than 150,000 distinct CDR3 sequences, 22% seen once. The source material was PBMCs or a T cell subset sorted from them (not recorded which). These receptors were obtained from a man younger than 30 who had mild COVID-19 (a few samples of this study predate the infection). Cell type and time point are not known. Each CDR3 is given with its conserved first and last residue. The order of the fields is CDR3 length, D gene, J gene, clone size, V gene, CDR3 protein, CDR3 DNA. A D gene is named only where the DNA matches it firmly. Part of the rows lack a size; the others show once, few, many or a class for expanded clones.

16,NA,TRBJ2-2,NA,TRBV12-3/TRBV12-4,CASSKTTGRVTGELFF,TGTGCCAGCAGTAAAACGACAGGCCGGGTCACCGGGGAGCTGTTTTTT
16,NA,TRBJ2-3,once,TRBV12-5,CASGLSSSGITDTQYF,TGTGCTAGTGGTTTAAGTTCGTCAGGAATCACAGATACGCAGTATTTT
13,NA,TRBJ2-1,few,TRBV6-5,CASSSNGGGEQFF,TGTGCCAGCAGCTCTAACGGGGGTGGTGAGCAGTTCTTC
17,TRBD2,TRBJ2-3,NA,TRBV20-1,CSARDRERGAITDTQYF,TGCAGTGCTAGAGATCGGGAGCGGGGGGCCATCACAGATACGCAGTATTTT
15,TRBD2,TRBJ2-4,few,TRBV11-2,CASSSGLADMGIQYF,TGTGCCAGCAGCTCCGGACTAGCGGACATGGGCATTCAGTACTTC
14,NA,TRBJ1-5,few,TRBV12-3/TRBV12-4,CASSLTGSNQPQHF,TGTGCCAGCAGTTTAACAGGGAGCAATCAGCCCCAGCATTTT
15,NA,TRBJ2-5,NA,TRBV7-6,CASSREQTTQETQYF,TGTGCCAGCAGCCGTGAGCAGACAACTCAAGAGACCCAGTACTTC
15,TRBD2,TRBJ2-3,few,TRBV12-3/TRBV12-4,CASSWTSGSRDTQYF,TGTGCCAGCAGTTGGACTAGCGGGAGCCGAGATACGCAGTATTTT
16,TRBD2,TRBJ2-3,many,TRBV4-2,CASSQLSGGPSDTQYF,TGTGCCAGCAGCCAACTGAGCGGGGGGCCATCCGATACGCAGTATTTT
16,NA,TRBJ1-2,NA,TRBV27,CASSLSQLGQGEGYTF,TGTGCCAGCAGCCTATCCCAACTGGGACAAGGGGAAGGCTACACCTTC
14,NA,TRBJ1-2,few,TRBV28,CASSLYYSVYGYTF,TGTGCCAGCAGTTTATACTACAGCGTATATGGCTACACCTTC
14,NA,TRBJ2-3,NA,TRBV10-3,CAISERARGDTQYF,TGTGCCATCAGTGAGCGGGCTAGAGGAGATACGCAGTATTTT
15,TRBD1,TRBJ2-2,NA,TRBV7-9,CASRAGQGNTGELFF,TGTGCCAGCAGAGCCGGACAGGGGAACACCGGGGAGCTGTTTTTT
15,TRBD1,TRBJ2-7,NA,TRBV5-1,CASSLTGTGGLEQYF,TGCGCCAGCAGCCTCACCGGGACAGGGGGGCTCGAGCAGTACTTC
13,NA,TRBJ1-1,NA,TRBV19,CASSMASATEAFF,TGTGCCAGTAGTATGGCGTCAGCCACTGAAGCTTTCTTT
18,NA,TRBJ1-1,many,TRBV7-6,CASSLVPVAGRGNTEAFF,TGTGCCAGCAGCTTAGTCCCCGTCGCGGGACGCGGGAACACTGAAGCTTTCTTT
14,NA,TRBJ2-3,NA,TRBV29-1,CSVDWQGITDTQYF,TGCAGCGTTGATTGGCAGGGGATTACAGATACGCAGTATTTT
18,TRBD2,TRBJ2-3,few,TRBV14,CASSQLLSGGTSRDTQYF,TGTGCCAGCAGCCAACTCCTATCGGGCGGGACTAGTAGGGATACGCAGTATTTT
16,NA,TRBJ2-3,few,TRBV12-3/TRBV12-4,CASRWSDSGITDTQYF,TGTGCCAGCAGGTGGAGTGATAGCGGAATCACAGATACGCAGTATTTT
12,NA,TRBJ1-2,NA,TRBV13,CASSLSGNGYTF,TGTGCCAGCAGCTTATCAGGGAATGGCTACACCTTC
15,NA,TRBJ2-5,NA,TRBV6-5,CASSHPERSGKTQYF,TGTGCCAGCAGTCACCCGGAGAGATCGGGGAAGACCCAGTACTTC
18,TRBD1,TRBJ1-6,few,TRBV7-9,CASSLVGTGDDYNSPLHF,TGTGCCAGCAGCTTAGTCGGGACAGGAGACGACTATAATTCACCCCTCCACTTT
16,NA,TRBJ2-5,few,TRBV29-1,CSVVIAALTDAETQYF,TGCAGCGTTGTCATCGCTGCGTTGACTGACGCTGAGACCCAGTACTTC
14,NA,TRBJ1-2,few,TRBV11-2,CASSFARGTYGYTF,TGTGCCAGCAGCTTTGCCAGGGGAACATATGGCTACACCTTC
14,NA,TRBJ2-5,few,TRBV28,CASQRAGGKETQYF,TGTGCCAGCCAGAGAGCTGGGGGCAAAGAGACCCAGTACTTC
15,TRBD1,TRBJ2-7,NA,TRBV4-1,CASSQDSGTAYEQYF,TGCGCCAGCAGCCAAGACTCCGGGACAGCCTACGAGCAGTACTTC
13,TRBD2,TRBJ2-1,few,TRBV29-1,CSVGSTSGAEQFF,TGCAGCGTTGGTTCGACTAGCGGGGCTGAGCAGTTCTTC
18,TRBD2,TRBJ2-2,once,TRBV4-2,CASSLGLAGGAGTGELFF,TGTGCCAGCAGCCTAGGACTAGCGGGGGGCGCCGGCACCGGGGAGCTGTTTTTT
14,NA,TRBJ1-5,few,TRBV7-9,CASSLDGGYRPQHF,TGTGCCAGCAGCTTAGACGGGGGGTACAGGCCCCAGCATTTT
17,NA,TRBJ2-1,few,TRBV3-1,CASSQVTANRRYNEQFF,TGTGCCAGCAGCCAAGTAACGGCAAACCGACGCTACAATGAGCAGTTCTTC
16,NA,TRBJ1-1,NA,TRBV12-3/TRBV12-4,CASSFQDGGMNTEAFF,TGTGCCAGCAGTTTCCAGGATGGGGGGATGAACACTGAAGCTTTCTTT
18,NA,TRBJ2-1,NA,TRBV7-8,CASSHSPPGTDKYNEQFF,TGTGCCAGCAGCCACAGCCCACCCGGGACGGATAAATACAATGAGCAGTTCTTC
15,TRBD1,TRBJ1-1,NA,TRBV12-3/TRBV12-4,CASRNRGQGNTEAFF,TGTGCCAGCAGGAACAGGGGGCAGGGGAACACTGAAGCTTTCTTT
15,TRBD1,TRBJ1-5,once,TRBV4-3,CASSYRQGGNQPQHF,TGCGCCAGCAGCTACAGACAGGGTGGAAATCAGCCCCAGCATTTT
13,NA,TRBJ2-2,few,TRBV9,CASSVGSTGELFF,TGTGCCAGCAGCGTAGGCAGCACCGGGGAGCTGTTTTTT
14,NA,TRBJ2-1,few,TRBV28,CASSPEALYNEQFF,TGTGCCAGCTCCCCGGAGGCGTTGTACAATGAGCAGTTCTTC
15,TRBD2,TRBJ2-3,NA,TRBV6-4,CASSDVAGSTDTQYF,TGTGCCAGCAGTGATGTAGCGGGGAGCACAGATACGCAGTATTTT
14,NA,TRBJ2-2,NA,TRBV2,CASMKFRDTGELFF,TGTGCCAGCATGAAGTTCAGAGACACCGGGGAGCTGTTTTTT
12,NA,TRBJ2-2,NA,TRBV24-1,CATSGSGRELFF,TGTGCCACCAGTGGTTCCGGGAGGGAGCTGTTTTTT
12,NA,TRBJ2-7,few,TRBV4-1,CASGDGVHEQYF,TGCGCCAGCGGCGATGGGGTCCACGAGCAGTACTTC
17,TRBD1,TRBJ2-1,NA,TRBV7-9,CASSGGPQGAPYNEQFF,TGTGCCAGCAGCGGCGGACCTCAGGGGGCGCCTTACAATGAGCAGTTCTTC
13,NA,TRBJ1-1,NA,TRBV5-1,CASSLRQETEAFF,TGCGCCAGCAGCTTGCGCCAAGAGACTGAAGCTTTCTTT
13,NA,TRBJ2-1,NA,TRBV6-2/TRBV6-3,CASSFASSNEQFF,TGTGCCAGCAGTTTCGCTAGCAGCAATGAGCAGTTCTTC
10,NA,TRBJ2-1,NA,TRBV7-9,CASSSNEQFF,TGTGCCAGCAGCTCCAATGAGCAGTTCTTC
13,NA,TRBJ2-7,few,TRBV6-2/TRBV6-3,CASSLSLSYEQYF,TGTGCCAGCAGTTTGAGCCTTTCCTACGAGCAGTACTTC
17,NA,TRBJ2-5,NA,TRBV7-9,CASRPPGEPTRWGTQYF,TGTGCCAGCCGACCTCCGGGCGAACCTACGAGGTGGGGGACCCAGTACTTC
11,NA,TRBJ1-1,NA,TRBV6-1,CASSEGRAAFF,TGTGCCAGCAGTGAAGGGAGGGCAGCTTTCTTT
18,TRBD2,TRBJ2-6,NA,TRBV4-3,CASSQALAGNSGANVLTF,TGCGCCAGCAGCCAGGCCTTAGCGGGGAACTCTGGGGCCAACGTCCTGACTTTC
15,NA,TRBJ1-6,NA,TRBV27,CASSLRPIYNSPLHF,TGTGCCAGCAGTTTACGTCCCATTTATAATTCACCCCTCCACTTT
18,TRBD2,TRBJ2-2,few,TRBV6-5,CASSYIDGGPSGDGELFF,TGTGCCAGCAGTTATATCGACGGAGGACCTAGCGGCGACGGGGAGCTGTTTTTT
12,NA,TRBJ2-3,few,TRBV7-9,CASSWEIPEQYF,TGTGCCAGCAGCTGGGAGATCCCTGAGCAGTATTTT
14,TRBD1,TRBJ2-7,many,TRBV4-1,CASSHRGPTYEQYF,TGCGCCAGCAGCCACAGGGGGCCTACCTACGAGCAGTACTTC
16,TRBD1,TRBJ1-2,few,TRBV7-9,CASSLARDRAVVGYTF,TGTGCCAGCAGCTTAGCACGAGACAGGGCTGTGGTTGGCTACACCTTC
13,NA,TRBJ1-1,few,TRBV20-1,CSAKVVLNTEAFF,TGCAGTGCGAAAGTAGTCCTGAACACTGAAGCTTTCTTT
18,NA,TRBJ1-6,few,TRBV27,CASSLGSGPGSYNSPLHF,TGTGCCAGCAGTTTAGGTTCCGGCCCGGGCTCCTATAATTCACCCCTCCACTTT
13,TRBD2,TRBJ2-1,NA,TRBV6-2/TRBV6-3,CASSDSGIYEQFF,TGTGCCAGCAGTGATAGCGGGATCTATGAGCAGTTCTTC